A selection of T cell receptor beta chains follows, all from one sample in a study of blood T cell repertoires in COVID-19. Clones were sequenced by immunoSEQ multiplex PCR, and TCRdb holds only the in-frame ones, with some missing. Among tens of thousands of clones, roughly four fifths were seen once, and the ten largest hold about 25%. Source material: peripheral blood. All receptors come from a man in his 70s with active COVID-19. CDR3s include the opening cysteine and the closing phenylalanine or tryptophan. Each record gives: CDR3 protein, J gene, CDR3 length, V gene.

CASSPLGKEGQPQHF	TRBJ1-5	15	TRBV7-9
CASSLSLRGGVDTQYF	TRBJ2-3	16	TRBV11-2
CASSGDRENYEQYF	TRBJ2-7	14	TRBV9
CASSWGQINEQFF	TRBJ2-1	13	TRBV11-3
CASSSGLTGSNQPQHF	TRBJ1-5	16	TRBV6-5
CAISQLPSTGELFF	TRBJ2-2	14	TRBV10-3
CASSPTGINTEAFF	TRBJ1-1	14	TRBV4-2
CASSQDGGEQFF	TRBJ2-1	12	TRBV3-1/TRBV3-2
CASRDTGQGGNYGYTF	TRBJ1-2	16	TRBV19
CASSSTGLGMETQYF	TRBJ2-5	15	TRBV18
CASSSGGLVYGYTF	TRBJ1-2	14	TRBV5-4
CASSLEASYNEQFF	TRBJ2-1	14	TRBV5-1
CASSFPGNTEAFF	TRBJ1-1	13	TRBV12-3/TRBV12-4
CASSLASSDITDTQYF	TRBJ2-3	16	TRBV5-4
CASSSRTGLGNTIYF	TRBJ1-3	15	TRBV7-2
CASRQGFQVSYEQYF	TRBJ2-7	15	TRBV18
CASSVVGVGNEQFF	TRBJ2-1	14	TRBV9
CASSITGTGSYEQYF	TRBJ2-7	15	TRBV19
CASSLSGWVSVTNTEAFF	TRBJ1-1	18	TRBV28
CASSPRTDSTNYGYTF	TRBJ1-2	16	TRBV7-8
CAGTDNTYGYTF	TRBJ1-2	12	TRBV30
CATSQWGITQYF	TRBJ2-3	12	TRBV24-1
CASSADRNTNTIYF	TRBJ1-3	14	TRBV6-5
CASRVGFWEPGNYGYTF	TRBJ1-2	17	TRBV19
CASSQDRGTGTYNEQFF	TRBJ2-1	17	TRBV4-1
CASSLTGVETQYF	TRBJ2-5	13	TRBV5-1
CASSEQTGSNQPQHF	TRBJ1-5	15	TRBV7-8
CASSFRTGAYSGANVLTF	TRBJ2-6	18	TRBV19
CASTRTGTNYGYTF	TRBJ1-2	14	TRBV28
CASSPGGQDEKLFF	TRBJ1-4	14	TRBV18
CASSYPIGGASPLHF	TRBJ1-6	15	TRBV28
CASSLRQLSTEAFF	TRBJ1-1	14	TRBV5-6
CASSAPYSYGYTF	TRBJ1-2	13	TRBV19
CASRQQGHDGYTF	TRBJ1-2	13	TRBV6-5
CASSQDRGVKLFF	TRBJ1-4	13	TRBV14
CASSLLAETYNEQFF	TRBJ2-1	15	TRBV5-1
CASRIRGLAGAYNEQFF	TRBJ2-1	17	TRBV27
CASSLGSYTEAFF	TRBJ1-1	13	TRBV7-3
CASSGFGSAGGGRGYF	TRBJ2-4	16	TRBV2
CATRDSVNTEAFF	TRBJ1-1	13	TRBV12-3/TRBV12-4
CASSLVTSGYNEQFF	TRBJ2-1	15	TRBV5-1
CASSPTGQGEAFF	TRBJ1-1	13	TRBV7-3
CASSLVPSVYNEQFF	TRBJ2-1	15	TRBV7-3
CASSPSGANYGYTF	TRBJ1-2	14	TRBV28
CASSYRGSSQYF	TRBJ2-5	12	TRBV19
CASSETGTYSTDTQYF	TRBJ2-3	16	TRBV5-4
CASSALRTGKGNEQFF	TRBJ2-1	16	TRBV3-1/TRBV3-2
CASRDQGWVTEAFF	TRBJ1-1	14	TRBV2
CASSDGTGGYEQYF	TRBJ2-7	14	TRBV6-6
CATSPGQTYEQYF	TRBJ2-7	13	TRBV24-1
CASSAEHVREKGRNEQFF	TRBJ2-1	18	TRBV9
CASSSGLAGLNTGELFF	TRBJ2-2	17	TRBV5-4
CASERTRGQSDTQYF	TRBJ2-3	15	TRBV6-5
CASSPLGADGYTF	TRBJ1-2	13	TRBV3-1/TRBV3-2